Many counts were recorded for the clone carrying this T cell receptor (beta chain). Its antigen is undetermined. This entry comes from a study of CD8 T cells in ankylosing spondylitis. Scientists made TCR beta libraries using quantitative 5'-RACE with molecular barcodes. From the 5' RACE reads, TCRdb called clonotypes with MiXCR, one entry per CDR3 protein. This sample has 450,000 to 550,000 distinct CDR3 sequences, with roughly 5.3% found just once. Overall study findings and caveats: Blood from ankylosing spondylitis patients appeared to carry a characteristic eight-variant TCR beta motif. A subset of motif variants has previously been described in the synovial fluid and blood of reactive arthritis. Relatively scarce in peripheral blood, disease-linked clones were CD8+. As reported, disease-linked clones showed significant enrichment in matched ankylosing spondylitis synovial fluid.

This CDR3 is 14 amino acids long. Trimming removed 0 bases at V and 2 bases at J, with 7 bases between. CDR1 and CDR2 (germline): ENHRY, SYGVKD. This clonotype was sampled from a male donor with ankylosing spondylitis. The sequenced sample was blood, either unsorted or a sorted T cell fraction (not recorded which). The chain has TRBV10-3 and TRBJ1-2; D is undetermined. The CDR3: CAISESGPNYGYTF. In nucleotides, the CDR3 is TGTGCCATCAGTGAGTCCGGTCCCAACTATGGCTACACCTTC.